The 25 T cell receptor beta chains below come from one sample, sequenced in a study of T cell clones after liver transplantation. Data came from immunoSEQ multiplex PCR; TCRdb stores just in-frame clones and leaves some out. This sample has about 20,000 clones, with 75% to 80% found just once. The material was CD8+ T cells from blood, obtained around 54 months after liver transplant. The origin of the receptors is a human patient who received a liver transplant. A subset of T cells may come from the graft donor.

The rearrangement links TRBV6-5 to TRBJ1-1; 7 bases map to TRBD1. The V gene's germline CDR1 is MNHEY and CDR2 SVGAGI. There are 13 residues in the CDR3. The ends lost 2 bases at V and 8 bases at J; junction bases unmatched: 5. The DNA for the CDR3 is TGTGCCAGCAGTTACGGACAGGCAATAGAAGCTTTCTTT. Translating it yields CASSYGQAIEAFF.

This sequence joins TRBV19 and TRBJ2-3; no firm D call. From germline, CDR1 is LNHDA and CDR2 SQIVND (reference sequence). Trimming stripped 1 base from V and 0 bases from J, with 8 bases between. This CDR3 comprises 15 residues. CDR3 region: CASSIGPSSTDTQYF. The CDR3 DNA follows: TGTGCCAGTAGTATAGGTCCCTCTAGCACAGATACGCAGTATTTT.

This clone was observed a handful of times. The chain recombines TRBV19 with TRBJ1-1, with 11 positions matching TRBD1. This CDR3 is built from 13 residues. Losses at the gene ends were 6 bases for V and 14 bases for J; bases not matched to a gene: 11. CDR1 and CDR2 from the germline V gene are LNHDA and SQIVND (reference sequence). CDR3 loop: CASRIPGQGVTFF. As DNA, the CDR3 is TGTGCCAGTAGGATACCGGGACAGGGGGTAACCTTCTTT.

The chain employs TRBV27 and TRBJ2-1, with TRBD2 matching 8 bases. Germline CDR1 is MNHEY and CDR2 is SMNVEV (reference sequence). This CDR3 comprises 13 residues. Trimming took 6 bases from V and 6 from J; bases not matched to a gene: 4. The CDR3 region has the DNA TGTGCCAGCAGATTCCGGGAGGGCAATGAGCAGTTCTTC. This translates into CASRFREGNEQFF.

The chain combines TRBV27 with TRBJ1-4; 7 positions agree with TRBD1. Trimming at V came to 4 bases and at J to 7 bases, leaving 12 bases not matched to a gene. In germline, CDR1 is MNHEY, CDR2 SMNVEV (reference sequence). The CDR3 has 16 amino acids. CDR3 in amino acids: CASSSHTRGTGEKLFF. The CDR3 DNA reads TGTGCCAGCAGTTCTCATACCAGGGGGACCGGTGAAAAACTGTTTTTT.

This sequence joins TRBV6-6 and TRBJ2-1, with D maybe TRBD2 (7 bases). CDR3 length equals 14 residues. With 2 bases removed from V and 7 bases from J, the gap between germline ends came to 12 bases. Per the germline V gene, CDR1 is MNHNY and CDR2 is SVGAGI (reference sequence). In DNA form, the CDR3 reads TGTGCCAGCAGTTACGGGGGGGCCTTGAATGAGCAGTTCTTC. This encodes CASSYGGALNEQFF.

V is TRBV10-2 and J is TRBJ1-6; D call uncertain. Trimming stripped 0 bases from V and 19 bases from J, with 28 bases between. Germline V gene lookup returns CDR1 WSHSY and CDR2 SAAADI. The CDR3 contains 17 residues. The CDR3 spells CASSESIRSLGFTGGHF. DNA of the CDR3: TGCGCCAGCAGTGAGTCTATACGGAGCCTAGGGTTTACTGGAGGGCACTTT.

The chain recombines TRBV27 with TRBJ2-3, with D tentatively TRBD1 (5 bases). CDR3 length: 13 amino acids. With 5 bases removed from V and 6 bases from J, the gap between germline ends came to 12 bases. Germline-derived CDR1 and CDR2 are MNHEY and SMNVEV (reference sequence). The DNA of the CDR3 is TGTGCCAGCAGTGGGGCCCACTGGGATACGCAGTATTTT. As protein: CASSGAHWDTQYF.

The chain recombines TRBV7-6 with TRBJ1-2, with D tentatively TRBD1 (6 bases). The germline V gene has CDR1 SGHVS and CDR2 FNYEAQ. CDR3 length: 12 amino acids. V lost 3 bases to trimming and J lost 4 bases, with 6 bases between them. CDR3 protein: CASSFRGYGYTF. The CDR3 DNA sequence: TGTGCCAGCAGCTTCAGGGGCTATGGCTACACCTTC.

The chain joins TRBV28 to TRBJ2-3; tentatively, D is TRBD1 or TRBD2 (6 bases each). V was pared by 6 bases and J by 6 bases, with 19 bases between. There are 15 residues in the CDR3. CDR1 is MDHEN, CDR2 SYDVKM, per germline. For the CDR3, the DNA is TGTGCCAGCAGCCGCGAGGGGGGTTCTCTTGATACGCAGTATTTT. It is translated as CASSREGGSLDTQYF. Filled out from reference TRBV28 and TRBJ2-3, the complete variable domain reads DVKVTQSSRYLVKRTGEKVFLECVQDMDHENMFWYRQDPGLGLRLIYFSYDVKMKEKGDIPEGYSVSREKKERFSLILESASTNQTSMYLCASSREGGSLDTQYFGPGTRLTVL.

The CDR3 nucleotides are TGCGCCAGCAGCTTTCAGGCAGAAACCTACGAGCAGTACTTC. It yields the protein CASSFQAETYEQYF. The chain has TRBV5-1 and TRBJ2-7; D call uncertain. In germline, CDR1 is SGHRS, CDR2 YFSETQ. The length of the CDR3 is 14 residues. V was pared by 2 bases and J by 2 bases, with 11 bases between.

The chain joins TRBV5-6 to TRBJ1-6; D perhaps matches TRBD1 (6 bases). The CDR3 is 17 residues long. Germline V gene lookup returns CDR1 SGHDT and CDR2 YYEEEE. The V end lost 4 bases, the J end lost 3 bases, and 17 bases lay between the germline ends. CDR3 sequence: CASSLERQEIYNSPLHF. CDR3 DNA sequence: TGTGCCAGCAGCCTAGAGAGACAGGAGATCTATAATTCACCCCTCCACTTT.

There are a few counts of this clone. CDR3 sequence reads: CASSQERDHYEQYF. The CDR3 nucleotides read TGTGCCAGCAGCCAAGAGCGGGACCACTACGAGCAGTACTTC. J is TRBJ2-7 and V is TRBV4-2; possible D gene TRBD2, 6 bases. Trimming took off 0 bases at V and 3 bases at J, with 9 bases between the two ends. This CDR3 spans 14 amino acids. The V gene's germline CDR1 is LGHNA and CDR2 YNFKEQ.

The CDR3 bases are TGTGCCAGCTCAGAAGGAAATGGTGGCTACACCTTC. It specifies CASSEGNGGYTF. This chain uses TRBV7-9 with TRBJ1-2; D not resolved. This CDR3 region has 12 residues. Per germline, CDR1 SEHNR and CDR2 FQNEAQ (reference sequence). Deletions cut 8 bases from V and 7 bases from J, with 14 bases between. Looking up the rest from reference TRBV7-9 and TRBJ1-2 gives the full variable domain: DTGVSQNPRHKITKRGQNVTFRCDPISEHNRLYWYRQTLGQGPEFLTYFQNEAQLEKSRLLSDRFSAERPKGSFSTLEIQRTEQGDSAMYLCASSEGNGGYTFGSGTRLTVV.

The chain couples TRBV4-1 to TRBJ1-2; 10 bases agree with TRBD1. The CDR3 consists of 15 residues. J gave up 6 bases and V 3 bases, and 7 bases lay outside the gene matches. The germline V gene has CDR1 MGHRA and CDR2 YSYEKL. In nucleotides, the CDR3 is TGCGCCAGCAGCCAGATTGGACAGGGGGAGGATGGCTACACCTTC. Its translation: CASSQIGQGEDGYTF.

This clone was picked up one time. The chain combines TRBV13 with TRBJ2-2; TRBD1 agrees at 9 bases. CDR1 and CDR2 from the germline V gene are PRHDT and FYEKMQ (reference sequence). V shed 7 bases, J shed 3 bases, and the junction held 12 bases outside the gene matches. The CDR3 runs to 17 residues. This chain's CDR3 is CASTLSRDRVYTGELFF. The DNA for the CDR3 is TGTGCCAGCACCCTGTCTCGGGACAGGGTATACACCGGGGAGCTGTTTTTT.

V usage is TRBV19 and J usage is TRBJ1-3; 7 bases fit TRBD1. The CDR3 extends over 16 amino acids. The J segment lost 0 bases and the V segment lost 7 bases, leaving 9 bases of the junction unmatched. Germline assignment: CDR1 LNHDA and CDR2 SQIVND (reference sequence). CDR3 coding DNA: TGTGCCAGTAAAACGTACGGGACAGCCTCTGGAAACACCATATATTTT. This gives the protein CASKTYGTASGNTIYF.

This clone was found a few times. The rearrangement links TRBV10-3 to TRBJ2-1; D gene unclear. The germline V gene encodes CDR1 ENHRY and CDR2 SYGVKD. The CDR3 is 11 residues long. The ends were cut back, 2 bases at V and 7 bases at J, with 3 bases in the middle. The CDR3 bases are TGTGCCATCAGTGAGGGGAATGAGCAGTTCTTC. This encodes CAISEGNEQFF.

The chain employs TRBV27 and TRBJ2-7, with TRBD1 identical over 11 bases. Germline assignment: CDR1 MNHEY and CDR2 SMNVEV (reference sequence). This CDR3 spans 15 amino acids. Losses at the gene ends were 5 bases for V and 6 bases for J; bases not matched to a gene: 9. As DNA, the CDR3 is TGTGCCAGCAGTACCCTGGGGACAGGGGGGATCGAGCAGTACTTC. Its translation: CASSTLGTGGIEQYF.

This clone has a single count. V is TRBV25-1 and J is TRBJ1-2; 10 positions agree with TRBD1. The CDR3 runs 13 residues. After removal of 4 bases from V and 6 bases from J, the junction contained 2 bases not matched to a gene. Germline loops: CDR1 MGHDK, CDR2 SYGVNS. The CDR3 loop reads CASSAGTGDGYTF. CDR3 DNA sequence: TGTGCCAGCAGTGCCGGGACAGGGGATGGCTACACCTTC.

With respect to this clone: Other DNA sequences in the same sample also yield this CDR3. V and J are TRBV7-2 and TRBJ2-7; the D is unclear. The CDR3 length is 13 residues. The V end was cut by 1 base, the J end by 2 bases, with 6 bases between. Germline CDR1 SGHTA, CDR2 FQGNSA. The CDR3 protein is CASSLGAPYEQYF. As DNA, the CDR3 is TGTGCCAGCAGCTTAGGGGCCCCCTACGAGCAGTACTTC. Complete variable domain (other parts from reference TRBV7-2 and TRBJ2-7): GAGVSQSPSNKVTEKGKDVELRCDPISGHTALYWYRQSLGQGLEFLIYFQGNSAPDKSGLPSDRFSAERTGGSVSTLTIQRTQQEDSAVYLCASSLGAPYEQYFGPGTRLTVT.

DNA of the CDR3: TGTGCCAGCAGCTTAGTTGTGGGGGGGGCTGCAGATACGCAGTATTTT. Its protein product is CASSLVVGGAADTQYF. The chain carries TRBV7-2 and TRBJ2-3, with D possibly TRBD2 on 7 matching bases. V gave up 1 base and J gave up 4 bases, with 15 bases separating them. Germline CDR1 and CDR2: SGHTA and FQGNSA. CDR3 size: 16 residues.

The V and J genes are TRBV2 and TRBJ1-5; D is ambiguous. Trimming stripped 7 bases from V and 7 bases from J, with 14 bases between. Germline loops: CDR1 SNHLY, CDR2 FYNNEI. The CDR3 runs to 13 residues. The CDR3 nucleotides are TGTGCCAGCATCGGGAAGGATGGCCAGCCCCAGCATTTT. As protein: CASIGKDGQPQHF.

J is TRBJ2-7 and V is TRBV27, with D perhaps TRBD2 (5 bases). This CDR3 spans 14 amino acids. Trimming left V 2 bases short and J 3 bases short, with 11 bases between. The germline V gene encodes CDR1 MNHEY and CDR2 SMNVEV (reference sequence). CDR3 DNA: TGTGCCAGCAGTTTACGGGTGGACTTCTACGAGCAGTACTTC. Translated, it gives CASSLRVDFYEQYF.

This clone was seen more than once but under ten times. V and J are TRBV14 and TRBJ2-5; 7 bases align to TRBD1. CDR3 length: 15 amino acids. Losses at the gene ends were 3 bases for V and 5 bases for J; bases not matched to a gene: 9. CDR1 is SGHDN, CDR2 FVKESK, per germline. Written as DNA, the CDR3 is TGTGCCAGCAGCCATACAAGGGGGCCAATTGAGACCCAGTACTTC. This sequence encodes CASSHTRGPIETQYF.